The 22 T cell receptor beta chains given below trace back to one sample, sequenced in a study of read filtering for tumor transcriptome and immune sequencing. Molecular barcoded adaptors covering alpha/delta and beta/gamma chains were used on 400 ng RNA. TCRdb reanalysed the reads using MiXCR and keeps one entry per CDR3 protein. The sample comprises about 60,000 distinct CDR3 sequences, about 15% of which are singletons, and 45% rests with the top ten. The sample consisted of a population of CD138-negative cells sorted from bone marrow. The receptors shown here come from a donor at least 40 years old with multiple myeloma.

The sample holds a few counts of this clonotype. The chain uses TRBV6-5 and TRBJ2-4, with D hard to call. The CDR3 has 15 amino acids. The germline gives CDR1 MNHEY, CDR2 SVGAGI. The V and J ends lost 6 bases and 4 bases respectively, with 16 bases between them. CDR3 protein: CASSPVPETKNIQYF. The CDR3 DNA follows: TGTGCCAGCAGCCCGGTTCCCGAGACAAAAAACATTCAGTACTTC.

Many counts were recorded for this clonotype. V gene TRBV24-1 combines with J gene TRBJ2-7; maybe TRBD1 (6 bases). Between the trimmed V and J ends, which lost 5 bases and 3 bases, there was a span of 10 bases. CDR1 and CDR2 from the germline V gene are KGHDR and SFDVKD. This CDR3 has 13 amino acids. This chain's CDR3 is CATSGSRGYEQYF. The DNA for the CDR3 is TGTGCCACCAGTGGTTCCAGGGGCTACGAGCAGTACTTC.

Comments on this clonotype: One base away lies a much larger clone, so this may be a sequencing read error. The rearrangement links TRBV29-1 to TRBJ2-5; 7 bases agree with TRBD1. Germline V gene sequence: CDR1 SQVTM, CDR2 ANQGSEA. The CDR3 extends over 12 amino acids. In DNA, the CDR3 is TGCAGCGAAATGACAGGGTCGGAGACCCGGTACTTC. Translated, it gives CSEMTGSETRYF.

In this sample, this clonotype turned up many times. This chain connects TRBV15 to TRBJ2-7, with D possibly being TRBD1 (6 bases). The V gene lost 1 base and the J gene lost 4 bases, with 8 bases spanning the gap. Germline V gives CDR1 LNHNV, CDR2 YYDKDF (reference sequence). The CDR3 is 13 amino acids. The CDR3 DNA reads TGTGCCACCAGCAGAGTCCAGGGGTACGAGCAGTACTTC. It encodes CATSRVQGYEQYF. The whole variable domain, remainder taken from reference TRBV15 and TRBJ2-7, is DAMVIQNPRYQVTQFGKPVTLSCSQTLNHNVMYWYQQKSSQAPKLLFHYYDKDFNNEADTPDNFQSRRPNTSFCFLDIRSPGLGDTAMYLCATSRVQGYEQYFGPGTRLTVT.

This clonotype was counted at least ten times. The chain links TRBV3-1 to TRBJ1-6; 7 bases are shared with TRBD1. Germline V gives CDR1 LGHDT, CDR2 YNNKEL (reference sequence). V trimming: 4 bases; J trimming: 9 bases; junction bases outside the gene matches: 6. This CDR3 is 14 amino acids long. The CDR3 DNA reads as TGTGCCAGCAGCCCCGGACGACAGGGTTCACCCCTCCACTTT. Translating it yields CASSPGRQGSPLHF. Complete variable domain (other parts from reference TRBV3-1 and TRBJ1-6): DTAVSQTPKYLVTQMGNDKSIKCEQNLGHDTMYWYKQDSKKFLKIMFSYNNKELIINETVPNRFSPKSPDKAHLNLHINSLELGDSAVYFCASSPGRQGSPLHFGNGTRLTVT.

This clonotype was detected many times. The rearrangement joins TRBV5-1 to TRBJ1-1, with D possibly matching TRBD1 (5 bases). Germline-derived CDR1 and CDR2 are SGHRS and YFSETQ. The germline V and J ends were trimmed by 1 base and 1 base, with 20 bases remaining between them. CDR3 size: 18 residues. The CDR3 sequence is CASSLSPGRRGSNTEAFF. CDR3 coding DNA: TGCGCCAGCAGCTTGTCGCCGGGACGCCGGGGTTCGAACACTGAAGCTTTCTTT. The variable domain in full, completed from reference TRBV5-1 and TRBJ1-1, reads KAGVTQTPRYLIKTRGQQVTLSCSPISGHRSVSWYQQTPGQGLQFLFEYFSETQRNKGNFPGRFSGRQFSNSRSEMNVSTLELGDSALYLCASSLSPGRRGSNTEAFFGQGTRLTVV.

As regards this clonotype: The junction departs from germline at one end; a sequencing error may be responsible. This sequence joins TRBV7-3 and TRBJ2-1; 8 nucleotides agree with TRBD1. Germline values: CDR1 SGHTA, CDR2 FQGTGA. The CDR3 length is 15 residues. CDR3 protein: CASSQDRDSYNEKFF. In DNA, the CDR3 is TGTGCCAGCAGCCAGGACAGGGACTCCTACAATGAGAAGTTCTTC.

This clonotype was picked up a small number of times. The V and J genes are TRBV7-3 and TRBJ2-3; D may be TRBD2 (6 bases). Germline V CDR1 and CDR2: SGHTA, FQGTGA. V gave up 5 bases and J gave up 2 bases, with 23 bases separating them. The length of the CDR3 is 18 residues. CDR3 region: CASSHRGTGTEPTDTQYF. The CDR3 DNA sequence: TGTGCCAGCAGCCATAGGGGAACCGGGACTGAGCCCACAGATACGCAGTATTTT.

This clonotype was counted many times. V usage is TRBV7-2 and J usage is TRBJ1-1, with TRBD1 as a possible D gene (6 bases). Trimming took 1 base from V and 6 from J, leaving 15 bases between them. There are 15 residues in the CDR3. The germline gives CDR1 SGHTA, CDR2 FQGNSA. The CDR3 DNA reads TGTGCCAGCAGCTTAGTAACAGGGCGTGTAGCTGAAGCTTTCTTT. Residues: CASSLVTGRVAEAFF.

Ten or more counts support this clonotype. The CDR3, as DNA: TGTGCCAGCAGCTTAGCCGGTTACACTGAAGCTTTCTTT. As protein: CASSLAGYTEAFF. The rearrangement joins TRBV7-9 to TRBJ1-1, with D uncertain. Germline-derived CDR1 and CDR2 are SEHNR and FQNEAQ (reference sequence). V lost 0 bases and J lost 3, with 5 bases in between. CDR3 length: 13 residues.

Worth noting for this clonotype: Given a much more abundant clone one base away, this may be a read error. This chain joins TRBV6-2 or TRBV6-3 and TRBJ2-7, with unresolved D. Germline CDR1 MNHEY, CDR2 SVGEGT. The CDR3 contains 14 residues. Trimming removed 5 bases at V and 0 bases at J, with 11 bases between. CDR3 loop: CASSAQRSSYEQYF. In nucleotides, the CDR3 is TGTGCCAGCAGTGCACAGAGGAGCTCCTACGAGCAGTACTTC.

This clonotype was recorded at least ten times. The chain has TRBV7-9 and TRBJ2-1; unclear D gene. CDR3 length: 16 amino acids. With 1 base removed from V and 6 bases from J, the gap between germline ends came to 16 bases. Germline V gene lookup returns CDR1 SEHNR and CDR2 FQNEAQ (reference sequence). CDR3 DNA: TGTGCCAGCAGCTTAGGATCGGACGTACGTCGCAATGAGCAGTTCTTC. The encoded protein is CASSLGSDVRRNEQFF.

This clonotype has ten or more counts. V usage is TRBV5-1 and J usage is TRBJ2-1; D is unresolved. CDR1 SGHRS and CDR2 YFSETQ come from the germline V gene. CDR3 length: 16 amino acids. V was cut by 0 bases and J by 6 bases, with 16 bases left in between. The CDR3 reads CASSLEVTLGPNEQFF. The CDR3 bases are TGCGCCAGCAGCTTGGAGGTTACGCTAGGGCCCAATGAGCAGTTCTTC.

The J gene is TRBJ1-2, the V gene TRBV6-2 or TRBV6-3; no firm D call. This CDR3 is 12 amino acids long. Trimming shortened V by 6 bases and J by 3 bases, and 8 bases separated the two germline ends. Germline values: CDR1 MNHEY, CDR2 SVGEGT. CDR3 in DNA: TGTGCCAGCAGCCCGGATTACTATGGCTACACCTTC. Its translation: CASSPDYYGYTF.

The table lists this clonotype with many counts. The rearrangement joins TRBV5-1 to TRBJ2-7, with TRBD1 matching over 10 bases. Germline trimming cut 4 bases from V and 0 bases from J; bases unmatched to any gene: 16. This CDR3 has 19 amino acids. CDR1 is SGHRS and CDR2 is YFSETQ in the germline V gene. The CDR3 DNA sequence: TGCGCCAGCAGCCAGCCCCTAACCAGACAGGGGGCCAGCTCCTACGAGCAGTACTTC. Its protein is CASSQPLTRQGASSYEQYF.

This clonotype appeared many times. The V gene is TRBV12-3 or TRBV12-4, the J gene TRBJ2-4, with 7 positions matching TRBD1. Trimming removed 1 base from V and 6 bases from J; junction bases left unmatched: 9. The CDR3 is 16 residues long. In DNA form, the CDR3 reads TGTGCCAGCAGTTTAGGATCCGGGACAGTTGGAAACATTCAGTACTTC. The encoded protein is CASSLGSGTVGNIQYF.

Details on this clonotype: The junction departs from germline at one end; a sequencing error may be responsible. The V and J genes are TRBV29-1 and TRBJ2-7; D possibly matches TRBD1 or TRBD2 (6 bases each). Germline lookup yields CDR1 SQVTM and CDR2 ANQGSEA. The CDR3 loop spans 12 amino acids. As DNA, the CDR3 is TGCAGCGTAGGGGGACTCTCCTACGAGCGGTACTTC. This encodes CSVGGLSYERYF.

The rearrangement joins TRBV2 to TRBJ2-5; 10 bases map to TRBD1. The germline gives CDR1 SNHLY, CDR2 FYNNEI. The J segment lost 2 bases and the V segment lost 11 bases, leaving 14 bases of the junction unmatched. CDR3 length equals 16 residues. DNA of the CDR3: TGTGCCGCGACAGGGGGCGCTGGGGCAGAACAAGAGACCCAGTACTTC. This gives the protein CAATGGAGAEQETQYF.

This clonotype was counted at least ten times. The chain joins TRBV27 to TRBJ2-1, with 12 bases identical to TRBD2. The CDR3 covers 17 residues. V shed 5 bases and J 6 bases; nucleotides not matched to a gene: 11. From germline, CDR1 is MNHEY and CDR2 SMNVEV (reference sequence). The CDR3, as DNA: TGTGCCAGCAGTACAGGGGGGGGACTAGCGGGCCCCAATGAGCAGTTCTTC. Its translation: CASSTGGGLAGPNEQFF.

Worth noting for this clonotype: A much more abundant neighbour one base away suggests this may be a read error. The rearrangement links TRBV12-3 or TRBV12-4 to TRBJ1-1; D is unresolved. Trimming took 4 bases from V and 11 from J, leaving 14 bases between them. This CDR3 has 12 amino acids. The CDR3 region is CASSSGSLMAFF. CDR3 coding DNA: TGTGCCAGCAGTTCAGGTTCTCTGATGGCTTTCTTT.

On this clonotype: Because it lacks the conserved phenylalanine or tryptophan at the end, this CDR3 is likely a read error. The gene calls are TRBV6-5 and TRBJ1-1; D is possibly TRBD1 (6 bases). The length of the CDR3 is 15 residues. Germline CDR1 and CDR2: MNHEY and SVGAGI. Trimming removed 2 bases at V and 2 bases at J, with 12 bases between. In nucleotides, the CDR3 is TGTGCCAGCAGTTACGGGGGGGCTAGAAACACTGAAGCTTTCTCT. Translating gives CASSYGGARNTEAFS.

This clonotype appeared many times. This chain links TRBV28 with TRBJ2-3; D is tentatively TRBD1 or TRBD2 (7 bases each). From germline, CDR1 is MDHEN and CDR2 SYDVKM. The CDR3 length is 14 residues. The V end lost 5 bases, the J end lost 5 bases, and 14 bases lay between the germline ends. CDR3 in amino acids: CASSNPGGEDTQYF. The CDR3 DNA is TGTGCCAGCAGTAATCCAGGGGGGGAAGATACGCAGTATTTT.